This TCR beta chain was sequenced in a study of blood T cell repertoires in COVID-19. Whole-study context: There were acute and convalescent COVID-19 samples, and they came from the United States, Italy and Spain. PBMCs, B-cell-depleted T cells, or T cells were the source of the cDNA or gDNA that made up the material.

In the study's own analysis: Cell counts per sample came from amplifying reference gene primers. Data came from immunoSEQ multiplex PCR; TCRdb stores just in-frame clones and leaves some out. V and J calls and clone size are those listed in that table; D and trimming were worked out from the DNA. The sample contains 100,000 to 150,000 clones, approximately 81% of which appear only once. CDR1 SNHLY and CDR2 FYNNEI come from the germline V gene. The trim removed 7 bases at V and 5 bases at J, leaving 10 bases unmatched. The CDR3 has 14 amino acids. The sequenced material came from peripheral blood. This clonotype originated in a woman between 50 and 59 years old with acute or convalescent COVID-19. The rearrangement links TRBV2 to TRBJ2-7; 8 bases agree with TRBD2. For the CDR3, the DNA is TGTGCCAGCACCTCCGGGACTAGAGGGCACGAGCAGTACTTC. It is translated as CASTSGTRGHEQYF.